This TCR beta chain was documented in a study of T cells after posttransplantation cyclophosphamide. On this clone: Its antigen is unknown.

Sequencing was performed with immunoSEQ multiplex PCR; in TCRdb, only in-frame clones are kept and a portion is missing. The repertoire holds about 11,000 clones, with about 82% as singletons. Notes on the study in general: Later blood repertoires were often dominated by clones from the donor CD8+ memory compartment. TRB overlap between skin or GI tissue T cells and blood was limited. After PTCy, TRB diversity resembled that of CNI/methotrexate controls.

Cyclophosphamide on days +3 and +4 followed busulfan-fludarabine conditioning and a marrow graft. This specimen consisted of PBMCs, obtained roughly 2,000 days after allogeneic stem cell transplant with posttransplant cyclophosphamide. This clonotype was sampled from a female patient in her fifties who received an allogeneic stem cell transplant from a related donor, was CMV-positive, and had no GVHD. The graft donor may have contributed some T cells.

The CDR3 DNA sequence: TGTGCCAGCAGCTTAGGGCTAGCGGTTATAGGTGAGCAGTTCTTC. Translation gives CASSLGLAVIGEQFF. The genes are TRBV7-9 and TRBJ2-1; 7 nucleotides match TRBD2. Unmatched junction bases numbered 9, after V lost 1 base and J lost 9 bases. CDR1 is SEHNR, CDR2 FQNEAQ, per germline (reference sequence). The CDR3 has 15 residues.